The rows below give T cell receptor beta chains drawn from one sample of a study of cytomegalovirus exposure and HLA in healthy donors. Using immunoSEQ multiplex PCR, the repertoire was profiled, and TCRdb retains in-frame clones only, with some absent. The profile shows under 200,000 clones, 60% to 85% of them singletons. Sequencing was done on a sample of PBMCs. These receptors came from a man aged 40-49 years in good health and CMV-seronegative. CDR3s include the opening cysteine and the closing phenylalanine or tryptophan. A D gene is named only where the DNA matches it firmly. Rows may omit the clone size; those that give it use once, few, many or a size class.

>few|.|TRBV14|TRBJ2-7
CASSQDTPRYEQYF
TGTGCCAGCAGCCAAGATACCCCCCGCTACGAGCAGTACTTC
>.|TRBD1|TRBV11-3|TRBJ2-7
CASSAGTGSEQYF
TGTGCCAGCAGTGCCGGGACAGGGAGCGAGCAGTACTTC
>few|.|TRBV5-6|TRBJ2-5
CASSFPGETQYF
TGTGCCAGCAGCTTCCCGGGAGAGACCCAGTACTTC
>.|.|TRBV7-2|TRBJ2-5
CASSLGAGLETQYF
TGTGCCAGCAGCTTAGGTGCGGGCCTGGAGACCCAGTACTTC
>few|.|TRBV7-2|TRBJ2-6
CASSRQAGSGANVLTF
TGTGCCAGCAGCCGACAAGCGGGCTCTGGGGCCAACGTCCTGACTTTC
>few|.|TRBV7-9|TRBJ2-7
CASSSGGLSYEQYF
TGTGCCAGCAGCTCCGGGGGACTTTCCTACGAGCAGTACTTC
>.|TRBD2|TRBV12-5|TRBJ2-3
CASGLAGVFRAQYF
TGTGCTAGTGGTTTAGCGGGGGTATTCAGGGCGCAGTATTTT
>once|.|TRBV15|TRBJ2-6
CATSRDRSVGANVLTF
TGTGCCACCAGCAGAGACAGGTCTGTGGGGGCCAACGTCCTGACTTTC
>few|TRBD1|TRBV7-2|TRBJ1-2
CASSLVDREYGYTF
TGTGCCAGCAGCTTAGTAGACAGGGAGTATGGCTACACCTTC
>.|TRBD1|TRBV6-5|TRBJ1-5
CASSRTGSSNQPQHF
TGTGCCAGCAGCAGGACAGGTTCGAGCAATCAGCCCCAGCATTTT
>.|.|TRBV18|TRBJ2-7
CASSPTERYEQYF
TGTGCCAGCTCACCGACAGAAAGATACGAGCAGTACTTC
>few|.|TRBV30|TRBJ1-6
CAWSQGYNSPLHF
TGTGCCTGGAGTCAGGGCTATAATTCACCCCTCCACTTT
>once|.|TRBV19|TRBJ2-2
CASRTIGGLETGELFF
TGTGCCAGTCGAACCATTGGGGGCCTAGAGACCGGGGAGCTGTTTTTT
>.|.|TRBV19|TRBJ2-7
CASSQGGSDYEQYF
TGTGCCAGTAGTCAGGGGGGATCCGACTACGAGCAGTACTTC
>.|TRBD1|TRBV7-2|TRBJ1-2
CASSWDTGQGARGYTF
TGTGCCAGCAGCTGGGACACGGGACAGGGGGCGCGTGGCTACACCTTC
>.|TRBD1|TRBV7-9|TRBJ2-2
CSSRQGIGELFF
TGTTCCAGCAGACAGGGAATCGGGGAGCTGTTTTTT
>few|TRBD2|TRBV2|TRBJ2-1
CASSGTSGGAYNEQFF
TGTGCCAGCAGTGGGACTAGCGGGGGGGCCTACAATGAGCAGTTCTTC
>.|.|TRBV11-2|TRBJ1-3
CASSPNRGGNTIYF
TGTGCCAGCAGCCCTAACCGGGGGGGGAACACCATATATTTT
>.|TRBD2|TRBV5-1|TRBJ2-5
CASSHTSGGRQETQYF
TGCGCCAGCAGCCATACTAGCGGGGGGCGACAAGAGACCCAGTACTTC
>.|TRBD2|TRBV7-9|TRBJ2-5
CASSQGLAGETQYF
TGTGCCAGCAGCCAAGGACTAGCGGGAGAGACCCAGTACTTC
>.|TRBD2|TRBV10-1|TRBJ2-7
CASSDSGDPYEQYF
TGCGCCAGCTCGGATAGCGGGGACCCCTACGAGCAGTACTTC
>.|.|TRBV11-2|TRBJ2-1
CASSPTRNEQFF
TGTGCCAGCAGCCCGACACGCAATGAGCAGTTCTTC
>.|TRBD2|TRBV4-1|TRBJ2-1
CASSKSPPRPTSGNEQFF
TGCGCCAGCAGCAAATCTCCCCCCAGGCCGACTAGCGGGAATGAGCAGTTCTTC
>.|TRBD1|TRBV10-3|TRBJ2-7
CAISGTGTGSSDEQYF
TGTGCCATCAGCGGGACCGGGACAGGGTCTTCCGACGAGCAGTACTTC
>once|.|TRBV29-1|TRBJ2-7
CSARTDFYEQYF
TGCAGCGCCCGGACTGATTTCTACGAGCAGTACTTC
>.|.|TRBV2|TRBJ2-5
CANSALQETQYF
TGTGCCAATTCAGCGTTACAAGAGACCCAGTACTTC
>.|TRBD2|TRBV29-1|TRBJ2-6
CSVASGSSGANVLTF
TGCAGCGTTGCTAGCGGGAGTTCTGGGGCCAACGTCCTGACTTTC
>.|.|TRBV10-3|TRBJ2-5
CAISDPKGEQYF
TGTGCCATCAGCGACCCTAAGGGGGAGCAGTACTTC
>.|.|TRBV29-1|TRBJ2-2
CSVVSGSGGDRPTNTGELFF
TGCAGCGTTGTTTCGGGGTCGGGCGGGGACAGACCGACGAACACCGGGGAGCTGTTTTTT
>.|.|TRBV5-4|TRBJ1-4
CASTRGLPDSNEKLFF
TGTGCCAGCACCCGAGGACTCCCGGACTCTAATGAAAAACTGTTTTTT
>.|TRBD1|TRBV10-1|TRBJ2-7
CASSDEGGPYEQYF
TGCGCCAGCAGTGATGAAGGGGGCCCCTACGAGCAGTACTTC
>.|.|TRBV1|TRBJ2-3
CTSSQGAGGPDTQYF
TGCACCAGCAGCCAAGGTGCGGGGGGGCCAGATACGCAGTATTTT
>.|TRBD1|TRBV27|TRBJ2-7
CASSPYRGNSYEQYF
TGTGCCAGCAGTCCTTACAGGGGGAACTCCTACGAGCAGTACTTC
>.|TRBD2|TRBV4-3|TRBJ2-1
CASSAGLAFNEQFF
TGCGCCAGCAGCGCGGGACTAGCGTTCAATGAGCAGTTCTTC
>.|.|TRBV2|TRBJ2-2
CASSEGYRYSNTGELFF
TGTGCCAGCAGTGAAGGCTACAGGTATTCGAACACCGGGGAGCTGTTTTTT
>few|.|TRBV7-9|TRBJ2-2
CASSGGTDRTGELFF
TGTGCCAGCAGCGGCGGGACAGACAGAACCGGGGAGCTGTTTTTT
>.|.|TRBV6-5|TRBJ2-7
CASSYSRVEYF
TGTGCCAGCAGTTACAGCCGGGTTGAGTACTTC
>.|.|TRBV7-9|TRBJ1-1
CASSLAGQPPGKAFF
TGTGCCAGCAGCTTAGCTGGACAGCCCCCTGGTAAAGCTTTCTTT
>.|TRBD2|TRBV5-6|TRBJ2-7
CASSPPGTSGGAFNEQYF
TGTGCCAGCAGCCCTCCCGGGACTAGCGGGGGGGCGTTTAACGAGCAGTACTTC
>.|TRBD2|TRBV4-3|TRBJ2-1
CASSQGRTSGSGEQFF
TGCGCCAGCAGCCAAGGGAGGACTAGCGGGAGTGGTGAGCAGTTCTTC
>.|.|TRBV6-4|TRBJ2-6
CASSDFSGANVLAF
TGTGCCAGCAGTGATTTCTCTGGGGCCAACGTCCTGGCTTTC
>.|.|TRBV2|TRBJ2-2
CASSVQGIKLGELFF
TGTGCCAGCAGTGTCCAGGGGATTAAGTTGGGGGAGCTGTTTTTT
>.|.|TRBV5-5|TRBJ1-2
CASSPPTRRANYGYTF
TGTGCCAGCAGCCCACCCACTAGGAGGGCTAACTATGGCTACACCTTC
>.|TRBD1|TRBV4-3|TRBJ1-4
CASSQAVPGTGDEKLFF
TGCGCCAGCAGCCAAGCGGTCCCCGGGACAGGGGACGAAAAACTGTTTTTT
>.|TRBD1|TRBV7-2|TRBJ2-5
CASSLGTGYETQYF
TGTGCCAGCAGCTTAGGGACAGGGTATGAGACCCAGTACTTC
>.|TRBD1|TRBV7-2|TRBJ1-1
CASSYPGQGAQDTEAFF
TGTGCCAGCAGCTACCCGGGACAGGGGGCGCAGGACACTGAAGCTTTCTTT
>.|TRBD2|TRBV5-1|TRBJ2-2
CASSATTSGGARTGELFF
TGCGCCAGCAGCGCCACGACTAGCGGGGGGGCTAGGACCGGGGAGCTGTTTTTT
>.|TRBD1|TRBV29-1|TRBJ2-5
CSAGTGFVETQYF
TGCAGCGCGGGGACAGGGTTTGTAGAGACCCAGTACTTC
>.|.|TRBV5-5|TRBJ1-5
CASSVEFSNQPQHF
TGTGCCAGCAGCGTTGAGTTCAGCAATCAGCCCCAGCATTTT
>.|TRBD1|TRBV19|TRBJ2-5
CASSPGQGNQETQYF
TGTGCCAGTAGTCCCGGACAGGGGAACCAAGAGACCCAGTACTTC